This T cell receptor beta chain emerged from a study of blood T cell repertoires in COVID-19 (dated by TCRdb to 2020 to 2021). Background for the entire study: Collaborator samples came from the United States, Italy and Spain and covered acute and convalescent phases of COVID-19. The repertoires were released in a freely available public database meant as a resource for research on the immune response to SARS-CoV-2. The prospective study material was composed of cDNA or gDNA derived from T cells, B-cell-depleted T cells, or PBMCs. Samples were obtained from the ongoing ImmuneRACE study (first 160 participants) and from 1,254 subjects provided by 6 global collaborators. Deeply sampled blood TCRbeta repertoires from subjects exposed to, actively infected with, or recovered from COVID-19 were included in the dataset. Nearly every sample came with metadata listing a de-identified subject ID, COVID-19 status, age in years and sex. Where available, HLA class I and class II types were taken from metadata supplied by the sample provider and were not determined by assay-based typing. What the work shows at the level of the full study, not this receptor alone: The quantity of clinical and demographic metadata differed by source and by participant and was supplied without curation.

The germline V gene encodes CDR1 KGHSH and CDR2 LQKENI. V has 6 bases trimmed and J has 6 bases trimmed; junction bases matching no gene number 6. Spanning cysteine to phenylalanine, the CDR3 consists of 14 amino acids. Of all the DNA, just the CDR3 is kept, 42 bases in frame from base 1. Collaborating institutions collected whole blood in K2EDTA tubes following their own protocols. Collaborator samples were shipped for TCRbeta analysis as frozen whole blood, isolated PBMCs, or DNA extracted from either sample type. The immunoSEQ Assay, a bias-controlled multiplex PCR, was used to amplify TCRbeta CDR3 regions from genomic DNA. On the authors' methods: Nucleated cell counts per sample were estimated from amplification of reference gene primers within the assay. To quantify the absolute abundance of each unique TCRbeta CDR3 rearrangement, sequence reads were collapsed and filtered. For each sample, productive Simpson clonality was calculated as the square root of Simpson's diversity index over productive rearrangements. The table was pulled from immuneACCESS by TCRdb, which kept in-frame rearrangements only. Such tables lose some clones; where checked, under half of the loss comes from unresolved V genes, and the rest has no known cause. That table supplies the V and J calls and clone size; D and trimming were determined from the DNA. Here the sample has tens of thousands of clones; roughly 84% occur a single time. Of the sample, approximately 9.3% is held by the ten largest clones.

Remarks on this clone: This receptor's antigen is unknown. Per-base quality was not reported, and no clone a single base away is much larger than it.

Sequencing input: peripheral blood. The source of this sequence is a woman aged 45-65 years with acute or convalescent COVID-19. Rearrangement joined TRBV18 to TRBJ1-4; the junction holds 8 bases that match TRBD1. The nucleotide sequence is TGTGCCAGCTCCGGGACAGGCGCGGATGAAAAACTGTTTTTT. Its protein product is CASSGTGADEKLFF.